These T cell receptor beta chains were read from a single sample in a study of blood T cell repertoires in COVID-19. Some clones are missing from TCRdb's copy, which holds only in-frame ones; the method was immunoSEQ multiplex PCR. The sample holds a few hundred thousand clones, around 87% seen once. What was sequenced was peripheral blood. The receptors were sampled from a woman in her fifties or sixties who had recovered from COVID-19. CDR3s include the opening cysteine and the closing phenylalanine or tryptophan. The D gene is left open where the match is weak. Size tells how often a clone was seen (once, few, many) or the class of an expanded clone, and some rows leave it out.

size | D | J | V | CDR3 | DNA
once | TRBD1 | TRBJ2-2 | TRBV5-1 | CASSQTGGLYTGELFF | TGCGCCAGCAGCCAAACAGGGGGTTTATACACCGGGGAGCTGTTTTTT
. | . | TRBJ2-7 | TRBV29-1 | CSASRGYSYEQYF | TGCAGCGCATCGCGGGGTTACTCCTACGAGCAGTACTTC
. | . | TRBJ2-7 | TRBV4-1 | CASSPNAAGSYEQYF | TGCGCCAGCAGCCCCAACGCGGCAGGGTCCTACGAGCAGTACTTC
. | . | TRBJ1-1 | TRBV20-1 | CSASEGGAPTEAFF | TGCAGTGCTAGTGAGGGGGGGGCGCCCACTGAAGCTTTCTTT
. | TRBD1 | TRBJ1-2 | TRBV30 | CAWEQGARGYTF | TGTGCCTGGGAACAGGGGGCTCGTGGCTACACCTTC
. | . | TRBJ1-5 | TRBV30 | CAWSTGALNQPQHF | TGTGCCTGGAGTACTGGGGCCCTCAATCAGCCCCAGCATTTT
. | . | TRBJ1-5 | TRBV2 | CASSVGQGLSQPQHF | TGTGCCAGCAGTGTAGGGCAGGGCTTGAGTCAGCCCCAGCATTTT
. | . | TRBJ1-5 | TRBV28 | CASRKQDYQPQHF | TGTGCCAGCAGGAAACAGGATTATCAGCCCCAGCATTTT
. | . | TRBJ1-1 | TRBV6-2/TRBV6-3 | CASSYFGFGGTTEAFF | TGTGCCAGCAGTTACTTTGGGTTTGGTGGGACTACTGAAGCTTTCTTT
few | . | TRBJ1-1 | TRBV28 | CASRPTENTEAFF | TGTGCCAGCAGGCCGACAGAGAACACTGAAGCTTTCTTT
. | TRBD1 | TRBJ1-4 | TRBV5-5 | CASSFSTGQGIEKLFF | TGTGCCAGCAGCTTTTCGACGGGACAGGGAATTGAAAAACTGTTTTTT
. | TRBD1 | TRBJ2-2 | TRBV4-3 | CASSQVQGVNTEELFF | TGCGCCAGCAGCCAAGTACAGGGGGTGAATACCGAGGAGCTGTTTTTT
. | . | TRBJ1-1 | TRBV4-1 | CASSQDRGRTEAFF | TGCGCCAGCAGCCAAGACAGGGGAAGAACTGAAGCTTTCTTT
. | TRBD2 | TRBJ2-1 | TRBV7-9 | CASSFGGGVRNEQFF | TGTGCCAGCAGCTTTGGCGGGGGTGTTCGGAATGAGCAGTTCTTC
. | TRBD1 | TRBJ1-2 | TRBV27 | CASSLAGGGYGYTF | TGTGCCAGCAGTTTAGCAGGGGGCGGCTATGGCTACACCTTC
. | . | TRBJ2-1 | TRBV20-1 | CSVSGGEQFF | TGCAGTGTAAGCGGCGGGGAGCAGTTCTTC
. | TRBD1 | TRBJ1-2 | TRBV5-1 | CASNPGGNVANYGYTF | TGCGCCAGCAACCCAGGGGGGAATGTGGCTAACTATGGCTACACCTTC
. | . | TRBJ2-7 | TRBV18 | CASSPDSYEQYF | TGTGCCAGCTCACCTGACAGCTACGAGCAGTACTTC
. | . | TRBJ2-1 | TRBV18 | CASSLGTGSYNEQFF | TGTGCCAGCTCACTCGGGACTGGCTCTTACAATGAGCAGTTCTTC
. | TRBD1 | TRBJ1-2 | TRBV27 | CASSPEDRGRDSYGYTF | TGTGCCAGCAGTCCGGAGGACAGGGGGCGGGATAGCTATGGCTACACCTTC
. | . | TRBJ1-2 | TRBV6-2/TRBV6-3 | CASSVGQRAYGYTF | TGTGCCAGCAGCGTTGGACAGCGTGCTTATGGCTACACCTTC
. | . | TRBJ1-1 | TRBV3-1/TRBV3-2 | CASSQPGKEAFF | TGTGCCAGCAGCCAACCCGGGAAAGAAGCTTTCTTT
. | . | TRBJ1-1 | TRBV7-9 | CASSSGIVKTEAFF | TGTGCCAGCAGCTCAGGGATCGTTAAAACTGAAGCTTTCTTT
. | TRBD1 | TRBJ1-1 | TRBV28 | CASSFPGRGPEAFF | TGTGCCAGCAGTTTCCCGGGCAGGGGGCCTGAAGCTTTCTTT
. | TRBD1 | TRBJ1-2 | TRBV7-2 | CASSPGTDYGYTF | TGTGCCAGCAGCCCAGGGACAGACTATGGCTACACCTTC
. | TRBD2 | TRBJ2-1 | TRBV7-2 | CASSGLAGGSGWFF | TGTGCCAGCAGCGGACTAGCGGGAGGGTCCGGGTGGTTCTTC
. | TRBD2 | TRBJ2-1 | TRBV30 | CAWIPLAGDNEQFF | TGTGCCTGGATCCCCCTAGCGGGAGACAATGAGCAGTTCTTC
. | TRBD1 | TRBJ1-2 | TRBV5-6 | CASSLEQGNYRYTF | TGTGCCAGCAGCTTGGAACAGGGGAATTATCGCTACACCTTC
. | . | TRBJ2-2 | TRBV5-1 | CASSIQGGNTGELFF | TGCGCCAGCAGCATACAGGGCGGGAACACCGGGGAGCTGTTTTTT
. | . | TRBJ2-7 | TRBV3-1/TRBV3-2 | CASSQDLPSSYEQYF | TGTGCCAGCAGCCAAGATCTGCCTAGCTCCTACGAGCAGTACTTC